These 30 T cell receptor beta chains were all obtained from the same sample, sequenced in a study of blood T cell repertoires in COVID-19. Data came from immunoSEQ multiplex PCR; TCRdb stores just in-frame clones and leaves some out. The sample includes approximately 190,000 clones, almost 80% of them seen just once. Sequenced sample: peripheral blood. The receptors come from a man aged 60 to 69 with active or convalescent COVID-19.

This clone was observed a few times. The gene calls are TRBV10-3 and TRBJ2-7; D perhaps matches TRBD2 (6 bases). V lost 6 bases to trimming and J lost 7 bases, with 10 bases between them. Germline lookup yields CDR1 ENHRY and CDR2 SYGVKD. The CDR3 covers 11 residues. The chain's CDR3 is CAIRNGGEQYF. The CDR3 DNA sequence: TGTGCCATCAGAAATGGGGGGGAGCAGTACTTC.

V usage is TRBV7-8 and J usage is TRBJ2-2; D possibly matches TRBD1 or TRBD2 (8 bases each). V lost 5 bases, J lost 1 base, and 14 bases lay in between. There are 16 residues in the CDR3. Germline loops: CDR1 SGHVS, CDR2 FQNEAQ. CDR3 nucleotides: TGTGCCAGCAGCCAGGGGGCGGGAGGGAACACCGGGGAGCTGTTTTTT. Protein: CASSQGAGGNTGELFF.

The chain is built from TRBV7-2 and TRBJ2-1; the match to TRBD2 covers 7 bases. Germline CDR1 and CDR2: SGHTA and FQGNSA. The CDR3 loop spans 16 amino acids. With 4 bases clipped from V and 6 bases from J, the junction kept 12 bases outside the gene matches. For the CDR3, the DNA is TGTGCCAGCAGCTCCGACGGCCTAGCGGCCAGCAATGAGCAGTTCTTC. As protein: CASSSDGLAASNEQFF.

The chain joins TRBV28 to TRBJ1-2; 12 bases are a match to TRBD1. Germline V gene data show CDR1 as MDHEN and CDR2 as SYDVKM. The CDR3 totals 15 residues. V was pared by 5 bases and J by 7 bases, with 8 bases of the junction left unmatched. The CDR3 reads CASSRPGQGAFGYTF. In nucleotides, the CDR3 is TGTGCCAGCAGTCGGCCGGGACAGGGGGCTTTTGGCTACACCTTC.

CDR3 loop: CASSEYGQVLTEAFF. The CDR3 region has the DNA TGTGCCAGCAGTGAATATGGTCAGGTGTTGACTGAAGCTTTCTTT. The chain links TRBV25-1 to TRBJ1-1; D call uncertain. Germline V gives CDR1 MGHDK, CDR2 SYGVNS. Trimming stripped 0 bases from V and 5 bases from J, with 13 bases between. This CDR3 region has 15 residues.

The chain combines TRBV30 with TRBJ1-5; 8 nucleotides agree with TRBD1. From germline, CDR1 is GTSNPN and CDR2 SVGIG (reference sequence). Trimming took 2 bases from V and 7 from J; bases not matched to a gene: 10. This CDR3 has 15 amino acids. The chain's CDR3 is CAWSSKDRAEQPQHF. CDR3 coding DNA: TGTGCCTGGAGTTCCAAGGACAGGGCTGAACAGCCCCAGCATTTT.

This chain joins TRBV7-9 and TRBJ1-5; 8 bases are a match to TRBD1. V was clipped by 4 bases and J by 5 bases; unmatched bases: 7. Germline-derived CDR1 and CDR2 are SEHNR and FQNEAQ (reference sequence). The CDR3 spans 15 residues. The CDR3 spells CASSSYRGTYQPQHF. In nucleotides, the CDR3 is TGTGCCAGCAGCTCATACAGGGGGACCTATCAGCCCCAGCATTTT.

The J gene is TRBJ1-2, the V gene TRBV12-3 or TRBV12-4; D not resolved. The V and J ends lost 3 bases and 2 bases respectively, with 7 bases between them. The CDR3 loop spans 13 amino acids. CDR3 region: CASSFDMNYGYTF. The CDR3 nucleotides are TGTGCCAGCAGTTTCGACATGAACTATGGCTACACCTTC.

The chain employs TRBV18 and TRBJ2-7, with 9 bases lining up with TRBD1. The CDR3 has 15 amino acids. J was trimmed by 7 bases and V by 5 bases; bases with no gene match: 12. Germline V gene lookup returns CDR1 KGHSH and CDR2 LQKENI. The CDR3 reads CASSDIQGAAGEQYF. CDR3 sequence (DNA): TGTGCCAGCTCAGACATACAGGGGGCTGCGGGTGAGCAGTACTTC.

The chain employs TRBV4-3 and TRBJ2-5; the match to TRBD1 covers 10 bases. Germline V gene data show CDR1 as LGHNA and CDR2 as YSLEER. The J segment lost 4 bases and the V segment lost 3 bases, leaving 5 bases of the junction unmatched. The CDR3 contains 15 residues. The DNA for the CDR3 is TGCGCCAGCAGCCATGGGACAGGGGAGATAGAGACCCAGTACTTC. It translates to CASSHGTGEIETQYF.

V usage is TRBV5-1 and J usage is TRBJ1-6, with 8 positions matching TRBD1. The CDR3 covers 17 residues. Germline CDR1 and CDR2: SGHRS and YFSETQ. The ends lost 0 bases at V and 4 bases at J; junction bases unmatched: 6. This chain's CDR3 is CASSLDWTGRYNSPLHF. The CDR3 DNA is TGCGCCAGCAGCTTGGACTGGACAGGGAGATATAATTCACCCCTCCACTTT.

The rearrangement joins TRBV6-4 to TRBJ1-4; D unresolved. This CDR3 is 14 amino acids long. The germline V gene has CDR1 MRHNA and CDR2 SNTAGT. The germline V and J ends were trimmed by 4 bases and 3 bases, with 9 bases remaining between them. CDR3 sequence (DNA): TGTGCCAGCAGTGTAACCAGTTCTAATGAAAAACTGTTTTTT. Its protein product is CASSVTSSNEKLFF.

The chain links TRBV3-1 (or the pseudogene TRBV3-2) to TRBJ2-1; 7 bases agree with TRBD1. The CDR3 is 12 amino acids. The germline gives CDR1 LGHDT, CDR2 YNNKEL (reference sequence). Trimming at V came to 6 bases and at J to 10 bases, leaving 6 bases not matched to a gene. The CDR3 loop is CASSPDRAEQFF. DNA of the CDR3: TGTGCCAGCAGTCCCGACAGGGCCGAGCAGTTCTTC.

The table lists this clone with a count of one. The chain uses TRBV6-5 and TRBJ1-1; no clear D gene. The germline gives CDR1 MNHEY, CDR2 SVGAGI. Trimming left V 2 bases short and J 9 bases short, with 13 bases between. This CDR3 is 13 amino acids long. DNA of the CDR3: TGTGCCAGCAGTTACAAAGAACAGAGTAAAGCTTTCTTT. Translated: CASSYKEQSKAFF.

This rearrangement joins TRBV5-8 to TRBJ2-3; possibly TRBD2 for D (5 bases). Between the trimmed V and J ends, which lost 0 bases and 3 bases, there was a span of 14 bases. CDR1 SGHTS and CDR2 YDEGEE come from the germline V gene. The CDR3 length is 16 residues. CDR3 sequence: CASSLVARSGTDTQYF. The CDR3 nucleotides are TGTGCCAGCAGCTTGGTGGCCCGAAGCGGTACAGATACGCAGTATTTT.

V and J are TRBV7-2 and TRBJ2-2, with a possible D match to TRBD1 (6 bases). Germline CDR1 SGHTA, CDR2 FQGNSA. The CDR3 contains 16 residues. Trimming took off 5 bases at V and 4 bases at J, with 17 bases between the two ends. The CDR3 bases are TGTGCCAGCAGCCCCCCGGAACAGGGCGGCACCGGGGAGCTGTTTTTT. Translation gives CASSPPEQGGTGELFF.

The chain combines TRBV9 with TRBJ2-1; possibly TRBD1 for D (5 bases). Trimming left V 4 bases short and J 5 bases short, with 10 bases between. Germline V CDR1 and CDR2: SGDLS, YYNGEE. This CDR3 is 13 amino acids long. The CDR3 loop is CASSLRDHNEQFF. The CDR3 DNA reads TGTGCCAGCAGCCTCAGGGATCACAATGAGCAGTTCTTC.

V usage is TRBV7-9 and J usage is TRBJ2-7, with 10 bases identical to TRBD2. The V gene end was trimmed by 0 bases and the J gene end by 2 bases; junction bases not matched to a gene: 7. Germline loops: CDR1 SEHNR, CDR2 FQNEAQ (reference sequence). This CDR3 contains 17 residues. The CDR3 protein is CASSLAIASGSTYEQYF. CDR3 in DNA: TGTGCCAGCAGCTTAGCGATAGCTAGCGGGAGTACCTACGAGCAGTACTTC.

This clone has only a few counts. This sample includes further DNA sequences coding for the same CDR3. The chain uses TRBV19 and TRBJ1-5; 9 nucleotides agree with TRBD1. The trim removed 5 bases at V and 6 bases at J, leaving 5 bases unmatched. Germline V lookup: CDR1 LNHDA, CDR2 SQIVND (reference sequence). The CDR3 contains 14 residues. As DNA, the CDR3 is TGTGCCAGTAGTCCTACAGGGGGCGGTCAGCCCCAGCATTTT. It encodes CASSPTGGGQPQHF.

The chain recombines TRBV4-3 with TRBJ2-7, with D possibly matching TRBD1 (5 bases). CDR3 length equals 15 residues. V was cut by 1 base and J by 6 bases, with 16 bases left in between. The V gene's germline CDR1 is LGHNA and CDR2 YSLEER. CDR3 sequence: CASSQGVRTWAEQYF. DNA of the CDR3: TGCGCCAGCAGCCAAGGGGTCAGGACATGGGCCGAGCAGTACTTC.

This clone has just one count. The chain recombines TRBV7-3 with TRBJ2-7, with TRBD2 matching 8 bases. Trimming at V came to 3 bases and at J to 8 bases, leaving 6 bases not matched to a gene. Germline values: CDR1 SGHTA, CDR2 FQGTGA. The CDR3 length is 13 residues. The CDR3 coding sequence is TGTGCCAGCAGCTTGAGCGGGAGAGCAAAGCAGTACTTC. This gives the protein CASSLSGRAKQYF.

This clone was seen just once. The CDR3 sequence: CASSSPGSGRGNEQFF. CDR3 nucleotides: TGTGCCAGCAGCTCCCCGGGTAGCGGGAGGGGGAATGAGCAGTTCTTC. The rearrangement uses TRBV7-3 and TRBJ2-1, with 11 positions matching TRBD2. Germline loops: CDR1 SGHTA, CDR2 FQGTGA. V lost 4 bases and J lost 7; bases outside the gene matches: 9. The CDR3 is 16 amino acids.

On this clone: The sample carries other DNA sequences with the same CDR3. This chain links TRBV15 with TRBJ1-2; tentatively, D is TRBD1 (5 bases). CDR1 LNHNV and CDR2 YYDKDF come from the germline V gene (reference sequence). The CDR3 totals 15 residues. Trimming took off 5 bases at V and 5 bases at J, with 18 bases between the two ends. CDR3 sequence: CATSPTWGTRYGYTF. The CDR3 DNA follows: TGTGCCACCAGCCCGACGTGGGGCACCAGATATGGCTACACCTTC.

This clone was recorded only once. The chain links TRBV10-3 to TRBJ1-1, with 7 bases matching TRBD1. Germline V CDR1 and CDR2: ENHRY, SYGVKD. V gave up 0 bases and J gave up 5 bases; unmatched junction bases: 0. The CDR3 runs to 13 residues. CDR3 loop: CAISESRGTEAFF. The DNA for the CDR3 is TGTGCCATCAGTGAGTCCAGGGGGACTGAAGCTTTCTTT.

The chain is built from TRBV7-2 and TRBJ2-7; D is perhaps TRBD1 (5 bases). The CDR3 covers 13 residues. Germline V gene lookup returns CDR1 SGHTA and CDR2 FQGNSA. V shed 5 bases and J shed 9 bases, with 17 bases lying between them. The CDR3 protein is CASSILQEERQYF. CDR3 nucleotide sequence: TGTGCCAGCAGCATACTACAGGAAGAGAGGCAGTACTTC. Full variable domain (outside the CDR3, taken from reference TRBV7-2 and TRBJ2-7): GAGVSQSPSNKVTEKGKDVELRCDPISGHTALYWYRQSLGQGLEFLIYFQGNSAPDKSGLPSDRFSAERTGGSVSTLTIQRTQQEDSAVYLCASSILQEERQYFGPGTRLTVT.

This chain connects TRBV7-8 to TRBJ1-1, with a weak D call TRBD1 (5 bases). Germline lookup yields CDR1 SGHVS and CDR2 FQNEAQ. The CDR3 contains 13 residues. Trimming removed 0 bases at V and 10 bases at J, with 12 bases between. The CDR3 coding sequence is TGTGCCAGCAGCTTAGCAGGGGTGGGGGGAGCTTTCTTT. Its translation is CASSLAGVGGAFF.

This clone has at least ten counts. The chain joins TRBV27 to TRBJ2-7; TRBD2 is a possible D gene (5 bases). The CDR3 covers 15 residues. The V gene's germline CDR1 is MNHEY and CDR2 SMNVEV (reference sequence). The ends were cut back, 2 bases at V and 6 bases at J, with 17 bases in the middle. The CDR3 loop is CASSLLRLRGVEQYF. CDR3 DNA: TGTGCCAGCAGTTTACTCAGATTACGGGGTGTCGAGCAGTACTTC.

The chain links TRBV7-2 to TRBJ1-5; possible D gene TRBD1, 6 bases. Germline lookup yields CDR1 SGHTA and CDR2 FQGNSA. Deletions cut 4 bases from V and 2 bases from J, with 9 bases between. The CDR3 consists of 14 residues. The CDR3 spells CASSWDNRNQPQHF. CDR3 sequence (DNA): TGTGCCAGCAGCTGGGACAACCGCAATCAGCCCCAGCATTTT.

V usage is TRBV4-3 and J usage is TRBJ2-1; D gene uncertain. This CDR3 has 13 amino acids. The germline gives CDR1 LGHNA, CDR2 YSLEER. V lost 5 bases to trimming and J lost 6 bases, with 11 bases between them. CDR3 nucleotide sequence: TGCGCCAGCAGCGCTGGCCCAGGCAATGAGCAGTTCTTC. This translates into CASSAGPGNEQFF.

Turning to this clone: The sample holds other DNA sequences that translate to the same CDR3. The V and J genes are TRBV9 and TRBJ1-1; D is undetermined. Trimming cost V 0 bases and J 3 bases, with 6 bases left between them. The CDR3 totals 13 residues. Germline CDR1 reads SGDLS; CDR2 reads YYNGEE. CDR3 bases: TGTGCCAGCAGCGTAGGAGGGTACACTGAAGCTTTCTTT. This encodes CASSVGGYTEAFF.